This note documents a single TCR beta chain sequence. Its antigen is currently unknown. The data belong to a study of cytomegalovirus exposure and HLA in healthy donors. The PCR had 60 Vbeta and 13 Jbeta primers. The assay was immunoSEQ multiplex PCR, and TCRdb's table has in-frame clones only and misses some. The sample consists of 150,000 to 200,000 clones, about three quarters of them appearing once. CDR1 is MDHEN and CDR2 is SYDVKM in the germline V gene. V gave up 6 bases and J gave up 3 bases, with 15 bases separating them. This CDR3 is 16 amino acids long. Study conclusions and caveats: The study designated 150 or so TCR beta chains cytomegalovirus-associated. With DRB1 most and HLA-C fewest, TCR association rates differed between HLA loci in a later analysis.

Sequences were obtained from PBMCs. This receptor was obtained from a woman aged 25 to 39 in good health and CMV-seronegative. The chain is built from TRBV28 and TRBJ2-6, with D unclear. The CDR3 DNA reads TGTGCCAGCAGACTTGCGCGTGTCGGTGGGGCCAACGTCCTGACTTTC. Residues: CASRLARVGGANVLTF.